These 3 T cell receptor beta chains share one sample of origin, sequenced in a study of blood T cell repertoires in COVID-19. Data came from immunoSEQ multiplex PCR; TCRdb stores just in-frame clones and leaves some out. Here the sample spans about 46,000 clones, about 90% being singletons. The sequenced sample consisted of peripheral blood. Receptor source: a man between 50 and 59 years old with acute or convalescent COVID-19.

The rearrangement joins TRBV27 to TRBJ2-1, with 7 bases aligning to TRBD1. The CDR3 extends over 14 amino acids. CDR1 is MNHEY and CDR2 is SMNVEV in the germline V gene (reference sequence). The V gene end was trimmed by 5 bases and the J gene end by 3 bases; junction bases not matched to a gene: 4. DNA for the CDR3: TGTGCCAGCAGTCCGGGACAGAACTACAATGAGCAGTTCTTC. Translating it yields CASSPGQNYNEQFF.

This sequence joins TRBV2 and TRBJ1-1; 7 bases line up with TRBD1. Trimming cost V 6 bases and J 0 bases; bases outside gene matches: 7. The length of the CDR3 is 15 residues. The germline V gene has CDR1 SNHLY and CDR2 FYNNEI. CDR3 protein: CASSAAGTVNTEAFF. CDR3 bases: TGTGCCAGCAGCGCGGCCGGGACAGTGAACACTGAAGCTTTCTTT. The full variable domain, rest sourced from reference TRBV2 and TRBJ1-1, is EPEVTQTPSHQVTQMGQEVILRCVPISNHLYFYWYRQILGQKVEFLVSFYNNEISEKSEIFDDQFSVERPDGSNFTLKIRSTKLEDSAMYFCASSAAGTVNTEAFFGQGTRLTVV.

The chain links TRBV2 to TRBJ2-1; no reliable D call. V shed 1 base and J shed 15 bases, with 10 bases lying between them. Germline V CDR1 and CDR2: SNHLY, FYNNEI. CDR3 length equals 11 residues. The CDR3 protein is CASSEGKLAFF. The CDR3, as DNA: TGTGCCAGCAGTGAAGGCAAATTGGCGTTCTTC.